These 20 T cell receptor beta chains originate from one sample sequenced in a study of regulatory T cells in long-lasting Graves disease. Time point defined: newly diagnosed GD, antithyroid drugs for less than 3 months. PBMCs were the source of the RNA used for TCR sequencing. Construction of TCR beta libraries relied on iRepertoire HTBI primers and on Arm-PCR targeting CDR3 regions. TCRdb re-called the multiplex PCR reads with MiXCR, one entry per CDR3 protein. The table has fewer than 350,000 distinct CDR3 sequences, over 15% seen once. The sequencing used peripheral blood mononuclear cells (PBMCs), collected at new diagnosis, from a patient treated with antithyroid drugs. The receptors stem from a female donor with Graves disease.

This clonotype was picked up many times. V and J are TRBV9 and TRBJ2-5; D unclear. V dropped 4 bases and J dropped 5 bases, with 12 bases sitting between them. The CDR3 has 13 amino acids. Germline-derived CDR1 and CDR2 are SGDLS and YYNGEE. The CDR3 bases are TGTGCCAGCAGCCCAGGCCCCGGGGAGACCCAGTACTTC. Protein: CASSPGPGETQYF.

Concerning this clonotype: This probably arose from a read error, given a far larger clone one base away. CDR3 in amino acids: CASSPLAGGYEQFF. CDR3 nucleotide sequence: TGCGCCAGCAGTCCCCTAGCGGGGGGCTACGAGCAGTTCTTC. The genes are TRBV5-1 and TRBJ2-1; 11 bases agree with TRBD2. Looked up from germline, CDR1 is SGHRS and CDR2 is YFSETQ. Losses at the gene ends were 5 bases for V and 10 bases for J; bases not matched to a gene: 8. The CDR3 has 14 residues.

This clonotype was picked up many times. This sequence joins TRBV5-1 and TRBJ2-2; D may be TRBD2 (5 bases). The germline CDR1 and CDR2 sequences are SGHRS and YFSETQ. V lost 4 bases to trimming and J lost 5 bases, with 12 bases between them. The CDR3 loop spans 14 amino acids. The CDR3 protein is CASSQVAGTGELFF. DNA for the CDR3: TGCGCCAGCAGCCAGGTCGCGGGTACCGGGGAGCTGTTTTTT.

This clonotype was detected ten times or more. The rearrangement joins TRBV30 to TRBJ1-6, with 8 bases fitting TRBD1. The CDR3 loop spans 14 amino acids. The germline CDR1 and CDR2 sequences are GTSNPN and SVGIG (reference sequence). Losses at the gene ends were 5 bases for V and 10 bases for J; bases not matched to a gene: 10. The CDR3 sequence is CAWGPGTGQSPLHF. DNA of the CDR3: TGTGCCTGGGGACCCGGGACAGGCCAATCACCCCTCCACTTT.

A note on this clonotype: This clone may be a read error of a much larger clone one base away. The chain combines TRBV7-8 with TRBJ2-1, with 8 bases aligning to TRBD2. Germline CDR1 SGHVS, CDR2 FQNEAQ. The CDR3 consists of 16 residues. The CDR3 reads CASSSAWAGGNNDQFF. Here the CDR3 DNA reads TGTGCCAGCAGCTCGGCTTGGGCGGGAGGAAACAATGATCAGTTCTTC.

This clonotype was counted many times. V usage is TRBV3-1 and J usage is TRBJ1-2; no clear D. The CDR3 has 14 residues. V gave up 0 bases and J gave up 5 bases, with 10 bases separating them. Germline CDR1 LGHDT, CDR2 YNNKEL (reference sequence). The CDR3 nucleotides are TGTGCCAGCAGCCAAGACGGGCAGTTGTATGGCTACACCTTC. This encodes CASSQDGQLYGYTF.

This chain uses TRBV2 with TRBJ1-1; D is undetermined. Germline values: CDR1 SNHLY, CDR2 FYNNEI. This CDR3 is 15 amino acids long. With 1 base removed from V and 3 bases from J, the gap between germline ends came to 12 bases. The CDR3 DNA reads as TGTGCCAGCAGTGAAGGGGAACGAGCCTACACTGAAGCTTTCTTT. It codes for CASSEGERAYTEAFF.

The chain uses TRBV6-1 and TRBJ2-7; TRBD1 matches 9 bases. The CDR3 spans 16 residues. CDR1 MNHNS and CDR2 SASEGT come from the germline V gene. J was trimmed by 2 bases and V by 5 bases; bases with no gene match: 10. Here the CDR3 reads CASSPPGQGRAYEQYF. CDR3 DNA sequence: TGTGCCAGCAGTCCACCGGGACAGGGACGAGCCTACGAGCAGTACTTC.

This clonotype was seen many times. The chain couples TRBV5-1 to TRBJ2-3; TRBD1 matches at 12 bases. V was pared by 4 bases and J by 4 bases, with 4 bases of the junction left unmatched. The CDR3 covers 15 residues. The germline V gene has CDR1 SGHRS and CDR2 YFSETQ. The CDR3 region has the DNA TGCGCCAGCAGCGGGGGACAGGGGGCCTCAGATACGCAGTATTTT. Translation: CASSGGQGASDTQYF. The full variable domain, completed using reference TRBV5-1 and TRBJ2-3, is KAGVTQTPRYLIKTRGQQVTLSCSPISGHRSVSWYQQTPGQGLQFLFEYFSETQRNKGNFPGRFSGRQFSNSRSEMNVSTLELGDSALYLCASSGGQGASDTQYFGPGTRLTVL.

Many counts were recorded for this clonotype. This rearrangement joins TRBV18 to TRBJ1-1; D is perhaps TRBD1 (6 bases). The germline CDR1 and CDR2 sequences are KGHSH and LQKENI. The CDR3 consists of 14 residues. Trimming stripped 3 bases from V and 4 bases from J, with 12 bases between. The CDR3 region is CASSPGRGATEAFF. CDR3 bases: TGTGCCAGCTCACCTGGCAGGGGAGCCACTGAAGCTTTCTTT.

In this sample, this clonotype turned up many times. V usage is TRBV14 and J usage is TRBJ2-5, with D unclear. V was shortened by 1 base and J by 4 bases, with 16 bases between the two germline ends. The germline CDR1 and CDR2 sequences are SGHDN and FVKESK. This CDR3 spans 16 amino acids. This CDR3 is CASSQVNPPWVETQYF. The DNA of the CDR3 is TGTGCCAGCAGCCAAGTCAACCCTCCCTGGGTAGAGACCCAGTACTTC.

This clonotype was seen repeatedly, ten times or more. The chain uses TRBV20-1 and TRBJ2-7; D unresolved. The length of the CDR3 is 11 residues. Germline CDR1 DFQATT, CDR2 SNEGSKA (reference sequence). The CDR3 DNA sequence: TGCTCGGCACGACCAGTTGGGGAGCAGTACTTC. Translating gives CSARPVGEQYF.

There are many counts of this clonotype. This rearrangement joins TRBV20-1 to TRBJ1-6; 8 nucleotides match TRBD1. The V gene's germline CDR1 is DFQATT and CDR2 SNEGSKA (reference sequence). After removal of 5 bases from V and 0 bases from J, the junction contained 6 bases not matched to a gene. The CDR3 has 16 residues. The CDR3 protein is CSASQGASSYNSPLHF. CDR3 nucleotide sequence: TGCAGTGCTTCCCAGGGGGCGTCCTCCTATAATTCACCCCTCCACTTT.

This clonotype was detected only a few times. V gene TRBV19 combines with J gene TRBJ2-5; D remains unclear. This CDR3 spans 14 amino acids. Germline V gene data show CDR1 as LNHDA and CDR2 as SQIVND (reference sequence). The V and J ends lost 2 bases and 2 bases respectively, with 9 bases between them. The CDR3 bases are TGTGCCAGTAGTATATACCGGAGACAAGAGACCCAGTACTTC. Translated: CASSIYRRQETQYF.

This clonotype was counted ten times or more. The rearrangement uses TRBV12-3 or TRBV12-4 and TRBJ2-5; D is undetermined. This CDR3 has 13 residues. Trimming took 6 bases from V and 1 from J, leaving 9 bases between them. Here the CDR3 reads CASSRSSQETQYF. The CDR3 bases are TGTGCCAGCAGCCGTAGCAGCCAAGAGACCCAGTACTTC.

This clonotype was found many times. CDR3 sequence reads: CSARTLGRDTGNTIYF. The CDR3 DNA reads TGCAGTGCTAGGACTTTAGGCAGGGACACCGGAAACACCATATATTTT. This chain links TRBV20-1 with TRBJ1-3, with TRBD1 as a possible D gene (6 bases). Trimming removed 3 bases at V and 4 bases at J, with 19 bases between. Germline V gene sequence: CDR1 DFQATT, CDR2 SNEGSKA (reference sequence). The CDR3 sequence is 16 residues long.

The sample holds a few counts of this clonotype. The rearrangement uses TRBV6-1 and TRBJ2-1; 11 bases align to TRBD2. The CDR3 length is 16 residues. V lost 3 bases to trimming and J lost 6 bases; unmatched junction nucleotides: 7. Germline CDR1 MNHNS, CDR2 SASEGT. The CDR3 nucleotides are TGTGCCAGCAGTGAGCGGCTAGCGGGAGGTCGCAATGAGCAGTTCTTC. It codes for CASSERLAGGRNEQFF.

This clonotype was seen more than once but under ten times. J is TRBJ2-5 and V is TRBV11-3; perhaps D is TRBD1 or TRBD2 (5 bases each). The V end lost 5 bases, the J end lost 4 bases, and 11 bases lay between the germline ends. The CDR3 runs to 13 residues. Germline CDR1 and CDR2: SGHNT and YENEEA. Here the CDR3 reads CASSQGPTETQYF. CDR3 nucleotides: TGTGCCAGCAGCCAGGGACCCACAGAGACCCAGTACTTC.

Concerning this clonotype itself: This likely traces to a read error, being one base from a far larger clone. The V and J genes are TRBV12-3 or TRBV12-4 and TRBJ2-7; the D gene is possibly TRBD2 (6 bases). The V and J ends lost 7 bases and 7 bases respectively, with 17 bases between them. The CDR3 has 13 residues. The CDR3 coding sequence is TGTGCCAGCACCCCCCGGTGGGGGGTTGAGCAGTACTTC. This gives the protein CASTPRWGVEQYF.

This clonotype has just a few counts. This chain connects TRBV2 to TRBJ2-3; D might be TRBD2 (7 bases). Trimming removed 5 bases at V and 11 bases at J, with 14 bases between. CDR3 length equals 12 residues. Germline assignment: CDR1 SNHLY and CDR2 FYNNEI. The CDR3 is CASSYGLGGQYF. For the CDR3, the DNA is TGTGCCAGCAGTTACGGACTAGGGGGGCAGTATTTT.